This TCR beta chain was sequenced for a study of tumor-infiltrating lymphocytes in oesophageal squamous cell carcinoma. TCRdb fed the PCR reads into MiXCR, producing one record per CDR3 protein. The data show 15,000 to 20,000 distinct CDR3 sequences, less than 55% seen once. This CDR3 has 15 amino acids. Germline V gives CDR1 SGHTA, CDR2 FQGTGA. The sequence came from a female donor with esophageal squamous cell carcinoma. J is TRBJ2-5 and V is TRBV7-3; TRBD2 aligns across 7 bases. The DNA matches TRBJ2-1 better at its end, which makes the J call doubtful. The sample was blood. CDR3: CASSPSGDTYNEQFF. The CDR3 coding sequence is TGTGCCAGCAGCCCCAGCGGGGATACCTACAATGAGCAGTTCTTC.